Following are 9 T cell receptor beta chains from one sample sequenced in a study of blood T cell repertoires in COVID-19. Sequenced by immunoSEQ multiplex PCR; TCRdb stores in-frame clones only, minus some. The sample has a few hundred thousand clones, 92% seen once. The sample consisted of PBMCs or T cells enriched from blood (not recorded which). These receptors were obtained from a woman aged 25 to 39 who had recovered from COVID-19.

V gene TRBV15 combines with J gene TRBJ2-2; 7 nucleotides align to TRBD2. The CDR3 consists of 14 residues. After removal of 5 bases from V and 4 bases from J, the junction contained 4 bases not matched to a gene. The germline gives CDR1 LNHNV, CDR2 YYDKDF (reference sequence). The DNA for the CDR3 is TGTGCCACCAGCGGGGGGGGGATCACCGGGGAGCTGTTTTTT. It specifies CATSGGGITGELFF.

This chain uses TRBV3-1 (or the pseudogene TRBV3-2) with TRBJ2-5; TRBD2 aligns across 9 bases. The germline V gene encodes CDR1 LGHDT and CDR2 YNNKEL (reference sequence). Unmatched junction bases numbered 7, after V lost 5 bases and J lost 0 bases. The CDR3 totals 16 residues. CDR3: CASSSSAGGYQETQYF. CDR3 nucleotide sequence: TGTGCCAGCAGCTCCTCCGCGGGGGGGTACCAAGAGACCCAGTACTTC.

The chain links TRBV7-9 to TRBJ2-1; 9 bases line up with TRBD2. The germline CDR1 and CDR2 sequences are SEHNR and FQNEAQ (reference sequence). The CDR3 length is 16 residues. Trimming at V came to 2 bases and at J to 8 bases, leaving 10 bases not matched to a gene. The CDR3 bases are TGTGCCAGCAGCTTATGGAGTAGCGGGAGAGGGGATGAGCAGTTCTTC. It codes for CASSLWSSGRGDEQFF. The full variable domain, completed using reference TRBV7-9 and TRBJ2-1, is DTGVSQNPRHKITKRGQNVTFRCDPISEHNRLYWYRQTLGQGPEFLTYFQNEAQLEKSRLLSDRFSAERPKGSFSTLEIQRTEQGDSAMYLCASSLWSSGRGDEQFFGPGTRLTVL.

This rearrangement joins TRBV6-6 to TRBJ2-7; maybe TRBD1 (6 bases). The germline V gene encodes CDR1 MNHNY and CDR2 SVGAGI (reference sequence). V was clipped by 5 bases and J by 3 bases, with 14 bases between them. The CDR3 totals 14 residues. CDR3: CASSPTLTGYEQYF. In nucleotides, the CDR3 is TGTGCCAGCAGTCCGACCTTGACAGGCTACGAGCAGTACTTC.

The sample holds one count of this clone. V is TRBV7-8 and J is TRBJ1-5; TRBD1 matches at 9 bases. The CDR3 is made up of 15 amino acids. Germline trimming cut 2 bases from V and 7 bases from J; bases unmatched to any gene: 6. Germline V gene lookup returns CDR1 SGHVS and CDR2 FQNEAQ. The CDR3 loop reads CASSLQQGAGQPQHF. CDR3 DNA: TGTGCCAGCAGCTTACAACAGGGGGCTGGGCAGCCCCAGCATTTT.

J is TRBJ1-3 and V is TRBV21-1. TRBV21-1 is listed as a pseudogene. The CDR3 spans 16 residues. Here the CDR3 reads CASSKVEECSGNTIYF. The DNA of the CDR3 is TGTGCCAGCAGCAAAGTTGAGGAATGCTCTGGAAACACCATATATTTT.

V is TRBV28 and J is TRBJ2-1; 8 bases are a match to TRBD2. The trim removed 10 bases at V and 1 base at J, leaving 3 bases unmatched. This CDR3 is 13 amino acids long. CDR1 is MDHEN and CDR2 is SYDVKM in the germline V gene. CDR3: CAISGSSYNEQFF. CDR3 in DNA: TGTGCCATCAGCGGGAGTTCCTACAATGAGCAGTTCTTC.

The chain has TRBV10-2 and TRBJ2-1, with D unresolved. The V end was cut by 3 bases, the J end by 0 bases, with 6 bases between. Germline V CDR1 and CDR2: WSHSY, SAAADI. The CDR3 extends over 14 amino acids. The CDR3 protein is CASSEGGSYNEQFF. In nucleotides, the CDR3 is TGCGCCAGCAGTGAAGGCGGCTCCTACAATGAGCAGTTCTTC.

For this clone: The sample has other DNA sequences that encode this CDR3 too. The J gene is TRBJ1-1, the V gene TRBV18; unclear D gene. Between the trimmed V and J ends, which lost 6 bases and 2 bases, there was a span of 10 bases. The V gene's germline CDR1 is KGHSH and CDR2 LQKENI. The CDR3 covers 13 residues. The CDR3 loop is CASSPGLNTEAFF. In DNA form, the CDR3 reads TGTGCCAGCTCCCCCGGGTTAAACACTGAAGCTTTCTTT.